This T cell receptor beta chain was recorded in a study of cytomegalovirus exposure and HLA in healthy donors. At the level of the study: Genotyping of roughly 400 donors showed that over 80% belonged to the Caucasian-associated ancestry cluster. Points from the study as a whole: Investigators reported some 150 TCR beta chains as tied to cytomegalovirus. Compared with the approximately 680-donor mean, an Asian-associated ancestry cluster reportedly had fewer N-insertions, according to a later analysis. It was taken for granted in presence/absence analyses that sequencing depth across donors was roughly uniform.

In the case of this clone: Its antigen remains unidentified.

The PCR ran on 60 Vbeta and 13 Jbeta primers. Measured with immunoSEQ multiplex PCR; TCRdb has only the in-frame clones, and not every one. This sample has 280,000 or so clones; roughly 90% occur once, and the top ten carry about 2.3%. There are 13 residues in the CDR3. V was shortened by 6 bases and J by 0 bases, with 6 bases between the two germline ends. In germline, CDR1 is ENHRY, CDR2 SYGVKD. V and J are TRBV10-3 and TRBJ1-3; D not certain. The receptor's source is a woman under 30 in good health and CMV-seronegative. Sequencing was performed on PBMCs. CDR3 coding DNA: TGTGCCATCAGGGGGAGCTCTGGAAACACCATATATTTT. Its protein is CAIRGSSGNTIYF.